A selection of T cell receptor beta chains follows, all from one sample in a study of CD8 T cells in ankylosing spondylitis. MiXCR was run by TCRdb on the 5' RACE reads, yielding one entry per CDR3 protein. The table shows some 330,000 distinct CDR3 sequences, with 7.5% to 9% occurring only once. Source material: blood, either unsorted or a sorted T cell fraction (not recorded which). The receptor source for this set is a male donor with ankylosing spondylitis. Each CDR3 is given with its conserved first and last residue. The D gene is left open where the match is weak. Clone sizes are given selectively: once, few, many, or a class where the clone is expanded.

j_call: TRBJ2-1; v_call: TRBV30; clone_size: few; d_call: TRBD2; cdr3_aa: CAWSGGRQNEQFF; cdr3_nt: TGTGCCTGGAGCGGCGGGAGGCAAAACGAGCAGTTCTTC
j_call: TRBJ2-3; v_call: TRBV5-1; clone_size: many; d_call: -; cdr3_aa: CASSLGLVAADTQYF; cdr3_nt: TGCGCCAGCAGCTTGGGACTAGTGGCCGCAGATACGCAGTATTTT
j_call: TRBJ2-2; v_call: TRBV5-1; clone_size: few; d_call: -; cdr3_aa: CASSYRASNTGELFF; cdr3_nt: TGCGCCAGCAGCTACAGGGCATCGAACACCGGGGAGCTGTTTTTT
j_call: TRBJ2-7; v_call: TRBV3-1; clone_size: few; d_call: TRBD2; cdr3_aa: CASSPRDYYSYEQYF; cdr3_nt: TGTGCCAGCAGCCCCCGGGACTACTATTCCTACGAGCAGTACTTC
j_call: TRBJ1-5; v_call: TRBV2; clone_size: few; d_call: -; cdr3_aa: CASSDPGPQHF; cdr3_nt: TGTGCCAGCTCGGACCCGGGCCCCCAGCATTTT
j_call: TRBJ1-6; v_call: TRBV4-1; clone_size: -; d_call: -; cdr3_aa: CASSQAGANSPLHF; cdr3_nt: TGCGCCAGCAGCCAAGCAGGGGCCAATTCACCCCTCCACTTT
j_call: TRBJ2-2; v_call: TRBV5-1; clone_size: few; d_call: -; cdr3_aa: CASSLAGGHGELFF; cdr3_nt: TGCGCCAGCAGCTTGGCAGGAGGGCATGGGGAGCTGTTTTTT
j_call: TRBJ1-2; v_call: TRBV28; clone_size: many; d_call: TRBD1; cdr3_aa: CASSSWDSIYYGYTF; cdr3_nt: TGTGCCAGCAGTTCGTGGGACAGCATCTACTATGGCTACACCTTC
j_call: TRBJ2-2; v_call: TRBV11-1; clone_size: many; d_call: -; cdr3_aa: CASSPRTNTGELFF; cdr3_nt: TGTGCCAGCAGCCCGAGGACAAACACCGGGGAGCTGTTTTTT
j_call: TRBJ1-5; v_call: TRBV29-1; clone_size: -; d_call: -; cdr3_aa: CSVGGGSGNQPQHF; cdr3_nt: TGCAGCGTTGGAGGGGGGTCAGGCAATCAGCCCCAGCATTTT
j_call: TRBJ2-2; v_call: TRBV23-1; clone_size: -; d_call: -; cdr3_aa: CATMPDRNTGELFF; cdr3_nt: TGCGCCACCATGCCAGACAGAAACACCGGGGAGCTGTTTTTT
j_call: TRBJ1-2; v_call: TRBV18; clone_size: -; d_call: -; cdr3_aa: CASSPPQGTDYTF; cdr3_nt: TGTGCCAGCTCACCACCCCAGGGTACCGACTACACCTTC
j_call: TRBJ2-2; v_call: TRBV2; clone_size: -; d_call: TRBD1; cdr3_aa: CASKWTGNTGELFF; cdr3_nt: TGTGCCAGCAAGTGGACAGGGAACACCGGGGAGCTGTTTTTT
j_call: TRBJ2-1; v_call: TRBV9; clone_size: few; d_call: TRBD2; cdr3_aa: CASSIAGGSNEQFF; cdr3_nt: TGTGCCAGCAGCATAGCGGGAGGGAGTAATGAGCAGTTCTTC
j_call: TRBJ1-2; v_call: TRBV27; clone_size: few; d_call: -; cdr3_aa: CASSPEGGAEDGYTF; cdr3_nt: TGTGCCAGCAGTCCCGAGGGGGGGGCGGAAGATGGCTACACCTTC
j_call: TRBJ2-7; v_call: TRBV4-2; clone_size: -; d_call: TRBD1; cdr3_aa: CASSQALHRGYEQYF; cdr3_nt: TGTGCCAGCAGCCAAGCGCTCCACAGGGGCTACGAGCAGTACTTC
j_call: TRBJ2-1; v_call: TRBV29-1; clone_size: many; d_call: TRBD1; cdr3_aa: CSADRGANEQFF; cdr3_nt: TGCAGCGCGGACAGGGGAGCCAATGAGCAGTTCTTC
j_call: TRBJ2-5; v_call: TRBV28; clone_size: few; d_call: -; cdr3_aa: CASSLFGAYQETQYF; cdr3_nt: TGTGCCAGCAGTTTGTTCGGGGCGTACCAAGAGACCCAGTACTTC
j_call: TRBJ2-1; v_call: TRBV27; clone_size: few; d_call: TRBD2; cdr3_aa: CASSPGLAAQFF; cdr3_nt: TGTGCCAGCAGTCCGGGACTAGCAGCGCAGTTCTTC
j_call: TRBJ2-1; v_call: TRBV10-2; clone_size: -; d_call: TRBD2; cdr3_aa: CASSGYGGVDEQFF; cdr3_nt: TGCGCCAGCAGTGGGTATGGGGGGGTCGATGAGCAGTTCTTC
j_call: TRBJ2-5; v_call: TRBV5-1; clone_size: -; d_call: -; cdr3_aa: CASSLPSTSQETQYF; cdr3_nt: TGCGCCAGCAGCCTCCCCTCGACTAGCCAAGAGACCCAGTACTTC
j_call: TRBJ2-7; v_call: TRBV20-1; clone_size: many; d_call: TRBD2; cdr3_aa: CSAMRRTSVDEQYF; cdr3_nt: TGCAGTGCCATGCGAAGGACTAGCGTCGACGAGCAGTACTTC
j_call: TRBJ1-2; v_call: TRBV12-3/TRBV12-4; clone_size: -; d_call: -; cdr3_aa: CASSHSYETGRF; cdr3_nt: TGTGCCAGCAGCCACTCATATGAGACCGGCCGCTTC
j_call: TRBJ2-4; v_call: TRBV5-1; clone_size: many; d_call: -; cdr3_aa: CASSGGLFGKNIQYF; cdr3_nt: TGCGCCAGCAGCGGGGGACTGTTCGGGAAAAACATTCAGTACTTC
j_call: TRBJ1-6; v_call: TRBV12-3/TRBV12-4; clone_size: -; d_call: -; cdr3_aa: CASSLITAGQGYNSPLHF; cdr3_nt: TGTGCCAGCAGTTTAATCACGGCAGGGCAAGGCTATAATTCACCCCTCCACTTT
j_call: TRBJ1-5; v_call: TRBV12-3/TRBV12-4; clone_size: few; d_call: -; cdr3_aa: CASSRPDGGPNQPQHF; cdr3_nt: TGTGCCAGCAGCCGCCCGGACGGAGGCCCCAATCAGCCCCAGCATTTT
j_call: TRBJ2-3; v_call: TRBV5-5; clone_size: -; d_call: TRBD2; cdr3_aa: CASSPGLAGARRPDTQYF; cdr3_nt: TGTGCCAGCAGCCCGGGGCTAGCGGGGGCGAGGCGACCAGATACGCAGTATTTT
j_call: TRBJ2-2; v_call: TRBV20-1; clone_size: -; d_call: -; cdr3_aa: CSAPDRAGELFF; cdr3_nt: TGCAGTGCACCCGACCGAGCCGGGGAGCTGTTTTTT
j_call: TRBJ2-1; v_call: TRBV4-2; clone_size: few; d_call: -; cdr3_aa: CASSQSVAYNEQFF; cdr3_nt: TGTGCCAGCAGCCAATCGGTAGCCTACAATGAGCAGTTCTTC
j_call: TRBJ1-1; v_call: TRBV15; clone_size: few; d_call: -; cdr3_aa: CATSRVLRGREAFF; cdr3_nt: TGTGCCACCAGCAGAGTGCTCAGGGGCAGGGAAGCTTTCTTT
j_call: TRBJ2-5; v_call: TRBV29-1; clone_size: many; d_call: -; cdr3_aa: CSVVQGRAETQYF; cdr3_nt: TGCAGCGTCGTACAGGGAAGGGCAGAGACCCAGTACTTC
j_call: TRBJ2-1; v_call: TRBV20-1; clone_size: -; d_call: TRBD2; cdr3_aa: CSPRDQREDYNEQFF; cdr3_nt: TGCAGTCCAAGGGACCAGCGGGAGGACTACAATGAGCAGTTCTTC
j_call: TRBJ2-6; v_call: TRBV5-1; clone_size: few; d_call: -; cdr3_aa: CASSPRPESGANVLTF; cdr3_nt: TGCGCCAGCAGCCCCCGCCCGGAATCTGGGGCCAACGTCCTGACTTTC
j_call: TRBJ2-7; v_call: TRBV7-8; clone_size: -; d_call: TRBD2; cdr3_aa: CASSYAGTSGYEQYF; cdr3_nt: TGTGCCAGCAGCTACGCCGGGACTAGCGGATACGAGCAGTACTTC
j_call: TRBJ2-7; v_call: TRBV20-1; clone_size: -; d_call: -; cdr3_aa: CSAREGPTTRREQYF; cdr3_nt: TGCAGTGCTAGAGAGGGACCCACCACCCGCCGCGAGCAGTACTTC
j_call: TRBJ1-5; v_call: TRBV20-1; clone_size: -; d_call: TRBD1; cdr3_aa: CSARGGRGQWPQHF; cdr3_nt: TGCAGTGCTAGAGGTGGGAGGGGGCAGTGGCCCCAGCATTTT
j_call: TRBJ2-1; v_call: TRBV29-1; clone_size: few; d_call: -; cdr3_aa: CSVEGGYKYNEQFF; cdr3_nt: TGCAGCGTTGAAGGGGGCTACAAGTACAATGAGCAGTTCTTC
j_call: TRBJ2-7; v_call: TRBV28; clone_size: few; d_call: -; cdr3_aa: CASSSPGPLETGEQYF; cdr3_nt: TGTGCCAGCAGTAGCCCGGGACCCCTTGAAACGGGGGAGCAGTACTTC
j_call: TRBJ2-7; v_call: TRBV6-5; clone_size: many; d_call: -; cdr3_aa: CASRYLDGSYEQYF; cdr3_nt: TGTGCCAGCAGGTACTTGGACGGTTCCTACGAGCAGTACTTC
j_call: TRBJ2-7; v_call: TRBV9; clone_size: -; d_call: TRBD2; cdr3_aa: CASSVTASGFYEQYF; cdr3_nt: TGTGCCAGCAGCGTAACGGCTAGCGGGTTCTACGAGCAGTACTTC
j_call: TRBJ2-1; v_call: TRBV6-5; clone_size: few; d_call: -; cdr3_aa: CASSFTTTYNEQFF; cdr3_nt: TGTGCCAGCAGTTTTACAACGACCTACAATGAGCAGTTCTTC
j_call: TRBJ2-4; v_call: TRBV20-1; clone_size: -; d_call: -; cdr3_aa: CSARGPAVQYF; cdr3_nt: TGCAGTGCTAGAGGACCTGCGGTTCAGTACTTC
j_call: TRBJ2-2; v_call: TRBV7-7; clone_size: -; d_call: -; cdr3_aa: CASSLNPTGELFF; cdr3_nt: TGTGCCAGCAGCTTAAATCCCACCGGGGAGCTGTTTTTT
j_call: TRBJ2-4; v_call: TRBV30; clone_size: -; d_call: -; cdr3_aa: CAWSVWQGKNIQYF; cdr3_nt: TGTGCCTGGAGTGTATGGCAGGGCAAAAACATTCAGTACTTC